The 13 T cell receptor beta chains reported below all come from one sample, sequenced in a study of cytomegalovirus exposure and HLA in healthy donors. Primers for the PCR totalled 60 Vbeta and 13 Jbeta. Some clones are missing from TCRdb's copy, which holds only in-frame ones; the method was immunoSEQ multiplex PCR. In the table there are around 200,000 clones, 83% of which are singletons. The sample comprised PBMCs. These receptors were obtained from a man aged 45-65 years in good health and CMV-seronegative.

The chain is built from TRBV15 and TRBJ2-1; tentatively, D is TRBD2 (6 bases). CDR1 and CDR2 (germline): LNHNV, YYDKDF (reference sequence). The CDR3 totals 17 residues. The V and J ends lost 2 bases and 3 bases respectively, with 17 bases between them. Written as DNA, the CDR3 is TGTGCCACCAGCAGACCCGCTAGACTAGAACGCTACAATGAGCAGTTCTTC. This encodes CATSRPARLERYNEQFF. The whole variable domain, remainder taken from reference TRBV15 and TRBJ2-1, is DAMVIQNPRYQVTQFGKPVTLSCSQTLNHNVMYWYQQKSSQAPKLLFHYYDKDFNNEADTPDNFQSRRPNTSFCFLDIRSPGLGDTAMYLCATSRPARLERYNEQFFGPGTRLTVL.

This clone occurred a few times. The chain carries TRBV5-6 and TRBJ1-2; 7 bases line up with TRBD1. V was clipped by 1 base and J by 8 bases; unmatched bases: 2. This CDR3 has 12 residues. Germline assignment: CDR1 SGHDT and CDR2 YYEEEE. Written as DNA, the CDR3 is TGTGCCAGCAGCTTGACAGGGGAAGGCTACACCTTC. Translated: CASSLTGEGYTF.

J is TRBJ2-7 and V is TRBV7-2, with TRBD1 matching over 8 bases. This CDR3 has 15 residues. With V trimmed by 1 base and J by 4 bases, 6 bases remained unmatched. Germline CDR1 and CDR2: SGHTA and FQGNSA. The CDR3 spells CASSLGFTGGYEQYF. In nucleotides, the CDR3 is TGTGCCAGCAGCTTAGGGTTCACAGGGGGGTACGAGCAGTACTTC. Based on the CDR3 plus reference TRBV7-2 and TRBJ2-7, the full variable domain is GAGVSQSPSNKVTEKGKDVELRCDPISGHTALYWYRQSLGQGLEFLIYFQGNSAPDKSGLPSDRFSAERTGGSVSTLTIQRTQQEDSAVYLCASSLGFTGGYEQYFGPGTRLTVT.

This sequence joins TRBV28 and TRBJ1-2; D remains unclear. The CDR3 totals 11 residues. Germline V lookup: CDR1 MDHEN, CDR2 SYDVKM. Trimming stripped 10 bases from V and 1 base from J, with 7 bases between. The CDR3: CATTHNYGYTF. Written as DNA, the CDR3 is TGTGCCACCACACATAACTATGGCTACACCTTC.

The genes are TRBV19 and TRBJ2-1, with D possibly matching TRBD1 (6 bases). CDR1 is LNHDA and CDR2 is SQIVND in the germline V gene (reference sequence). With 2 bases removed from V and 4 bases from J, the gap between germline ends came to 12 bases. The CDR3 is made up of 15 amino acids. CDR3: CASSIQGQGYNEQFF. The DNA for the CDR3 is TGTGCCAGTAGTATACAGGGCCAGGGGTACAATGAGCAGTTCTTC.

V usage is TRBV5-1 and J usage is TRBJ2-5; 7 bases fit TRBD1. Trimming removed 0 bases from V and 5 bases from J; junction bases left unmatched: 7. The CDR3 is 15 amino acids. Per the germline V gene, CDR1 is SGHRS and CDR2 is YFSETQ. CDR3 sequence: CASSLGGQSWETQYF. In nucleotides, the CDR3 is TGCGCCAGCAGCTTGGGGGGACAGTCCTGGGAGACCCAGTACTTC.

The V call is TRBV15, the J call TRBJ1-3; weak D call: TRBD1 (6 bases). Germline CDR1 LNHNV, CDR2 YYDKDF (reference sequence). The V end lost 7 bases, the J end lost 2 bases, and 15 bases lay between the germline ends. The length of the CDR3 is 15 residues. CDR3 sequence reads: CATTNRVGAGNTIYF. CDR3 nucleotide sequence: TGTGCCACCACCAACAGGGTAGGGGCTGGAAACACCATATATTTT.

This rearrangement joins TRBV7-9 to TRBJ1-4, with D possibly being TRBD1 (6 bases). Germline V gene sequence: CDR1 SEHNR, CDR2 FQNEAQ (reference sequence). The CDR3 runs to 16 residues. V was cut by 5 bases and J by 6 bases, with 19 bases left in between. The CDR3 sequence: CASSDRFLTQDEKLFF. The CDR3 bases are TGTGCCAGCAGCGACAGGTTTTTGACGCAAGATGAAAAACTGTTTTTT.

The chain combines TRBV19 with TRBJ2-7, with TRBD1 identical over 8 bases. The CDR3 runs to 13 residues. The junction had 4 bases not matched to a gene; V was cut back by 4 bases and J by 5 bases. Germline lookup yields CDR1 LNHDA and CDR2 SQIVND (reference sequence). CDR3 loop: CASSNRGMDEQYF. The CDR3 DNA is TGTGCCAGTAGTAACAGGGGGATGGACGAGCAGTACTTC.

This clone was observed a few times. The chain employs TRBV19 and TRBJ1-5, with 7 nucleotides matching TRBD1. Germline CDR1 LNHDA, CDR2 SQIVND (reference sequence). Losses at the gene ends were 6 bases for V and 9 bases for J; bases not matched to a gene: 5. The CDR3 has 12 residues. The CDR3 loop is CASRWTGGPQHF. The DNA of the CDR3 is TGTGCCAGTAGATGGACAGGTGGGCCCCAGCATTTT.

The chain carries TRBV5-4 and TRBJ2-3, with a weak D call TRBD2 (6 bases). CDR3 length: 15 amino acids. Germline CDR1 reads SGHNT; CDR2 reads YYREEE (reference sequence). V dropped 1 base and J dropped 4 bases, with 13 bases sitting between them. CDR3 residues: CASSLRDLAADTQYF. CDR3 coding DNA: TGTGCCAGCAGCTTGAGGGACTTAGCGGCAGATACGCAGTATTTT.

This chain joins TRBV5-1 and TRBJ2-3; D is possibly TRBD2 (7 bases). This CDR3 region has 16 residues. From germline, CDR1 is SGHRS and CDR2 YFSETQ. V dropped 4 bases and J dropped 0 bases, with 15 bases sitting between them. The CDR3 nucleotides are TGCGCCAGCAGCCCCCAGGGGAGGGGGAGCACAGATACGCAGTATTTT. Translating gives CASSPQGRGSTDTQYF.

This chain's CDR3 is CASSNYRGRREKLFF. The CDR3 DNA reads as TGTGCCAGCAGCAACTACAGGGGGCGAAGAGAAAAACTGTTTTTT. V is TRBV11-1 and J is TRBJ1-4; 9 bases align to TRBD1. This CDR3 spans 15 amino acids. The germline V gene has CDR1 SGHAT and CDR2 FQDESV (reference sequence). V lost 5 bases and J lost 8; bases outside the gene matches: 9.